Each of the 26 T cell receptor beta chains below was sequenced from the same sample in a study of shared clonotypes between healthy human individuals. The table came from immunoSEQ multiplex PCR; TCRdb's copy has only in-frame clones and leaves some out. The sample contains roughly 2.6 million clones, about 92% of which appear only once. The specimen was naive CD4+ T cells sorted from blood. Described subset: CD45RA+ positively selected. These receptors were collected from a man aged 18-30 years in good health.

Remarks on this clone: Distinct nucleotide sequences in the sample also encode this CDR3. The J gene is TRBJ1-5, the V gene TRBV10-3; the D is unclear. V dropped 5 bases and J dropped 0 bases, with 8 bases sitting between them. The CDR3 totals 14 residues. CDR1 and CDR2 (germline): ENHRY, SYGVKD. The CDR3 coding sequence is TGTGCCATCAGTTTGGGAGATAGCAATCAGCCCCAGCATTTT. Translating gives CAISLGDSNQPQHF.

This clone showed up just a few times. The rearrangement links TRBV6-1 to TRBJ2-3; D may match TRBD1 or TRBD2 (5 bases each). The CDR3 spans 12 residues. Trimming left V 6 bases short and J 14 bases short, with 18 bases between. Germline V CDR1 and CDR2: MNHNS, SASEGT. CDR3 coding DNA: TGTGCCAGCAGCGGGAACGGGGCATTCAGGTATTTT. It encodes CASSGNGAFRYF.

The chain is built from TRBV12-5 and TRBJ1-1; D unclear. CDR3 size: 13 residues. Germline V gene data show CDR1 as LGHNT and CDR2 as FRNRAP. Trimming pared 6 bases from V and 1 base from J, leaving 9 bases between. CDR3 DNA: TGTGCTAGTGGCATTGACACGAACACTGAAGCTTTCTTT. This gives the protein CASGIDTNTEAFF.

The gene calls are TRBV30 and TRBJ1-4; D is unclear. Germline loops: CDR1 GTSNPN, CDR2 SVGIG (reference sequence). The CDR3 totals 15 residues. V lost 2 bases and J lost 4, with 14 bases in between. The CDR3 bases are TGTGCCTGGAGTCCGATGGGTCTGAGTAATGAAAAACTGTTTTTT. As protein: CAWSPMGLSNEKLFF.

The chain recombines TRBV27 with TRBJ1-2, with D perhaps matching TRBD1 (6 bases). The V gene lost 5 bases and the J gene lost 3 bases, with 16 bases spanning the gap. Germline loops: CDR1 MNHEY, CDR2 SMNVEV (reference sequence). CDR3 length equals 15 residues. The CDR3 sequence: CASSRLDSPHYGYTF. CDR3 bases: TGTGCCAGCAGTAGGCTGGACAGTCCTCACTATGGCTACACCTTC.

The chain has TRBV30 and TRBJ2-5; 8 nucleotides agree with TRBD1. The J call is doubtful: the DNA matches TRBJ2-7 better. Germline-derived CDR1 and CDR2 are GTSNPN and SVGIG (reference sequence). The CDR3 totals 16 residues. CDR3 DNA sequence: TGTGCCTGGAATCCCCTCGGCGGACAGGGTATTGGCGAGCAGTACTTC. Protein sequence: CAWNPLGGQGIGEQYF.

The rearrangement links TRBV18 to TRBJ1-4; D perhaps matches TRBD1 (5 bases). Per germline, CDR1 KGHSH and CDR2 LQKENI. The CDR3 consists of 14 residues. V was trimmed by 1 base and J by 8 bases, leaving 11 bases between them. The CDR3 region is CASSPQRDGEKLFF. CDR3 nucleotide sequence: TGTGCCAGCTCACCACAAAGGGACGGGGAAAAACTGTTTTTT.

The chain links TRBV6-6 to TRBJ1-4, with unresolved D. Trimming stripped 5 bases from V and 8 bases from J, with 18 bases between. Germline CDR1 reads MNHNY; CDR2 reads SVGAGI (reference sequence). The CDR3 totals 15 residues. CDR3 residues: CASSIGGSGREKLFF. The CDR3, as DNA: TGTGCCAGCAGTATAGGAGGGTCCGGTCGGGAAAAACTGTTTTTT.

This clone was seen a single time. The V call is TRBV19, the J call TRBJ2-3; possibly TRBD1 for D (6 bases). Germline CDR1 and CDR2: LNHDA and SQIVND (reference sequence). CDR3 length: 15 residues. The V end lost 8 bases, the J end lost 2 bases, and 17 bases lay between the germline ends. The CDR3 nucleotides are TGTGCCAGTCGACCAGGGGTATGGCCCACAGATACGCAGTATTTT. Its translation is CASRPGVWPTDTQYF.

This chain connects TRBV7-3 to TRBJ1-2; D remains ambiguous. The germline CDR1 and CDR2 sequences are SGHTA and FQGTGA. The CDR3 is made up of 13 amino acids. Trimming stripped 8 bases from V and 2 bases from J, with 12 bases between. Written as DNA, the CDR3 is TGTGCCAGCGCCCCGGACGGAAACTATGGCTACACCTTC. Amino acid sequence: CASAPDGNYGYTF.

This clone has just one count. The chain uses TRBV4-1 and TRBJ2-7; possible D gene TRBD2, 6 bases. The germline V and J ends were trimmed by 4 bases and 3 bases, with 7 bases remaining between them. Per germline, CDR1 MGHRA and CDR2 YSYEKL. The CDR3 covers 12 residues. This CDR3 reads CASSPGSYEQYF. CDR3 sequence (DNA): TGCGCCAGCAGCCCCGGGAGCTACGAGCAGTACTTC.

The gene calls are TRBV7-9 and TRBJ1-1; TRBD1 might be the D (6 bases). V dropped 4 bases and J dropped 6 bases, with 12 bases sitting between them. There are 13 residues in the CDR3. Looked up from germline, CDR1 is SEHNR and CDR2 is FQNEAQ (reference sequence). The CDR3 sequence: CASSSGRGPEAFF. In nucleotides, the CDR3 is TGTGCCAGCAGCTCCGGACGGGGGCCTGAAGCTTTCTTT.

The chain couples TRBV5-8 to TRBJ2-3, with 10 bases matching TRBD2. Germline CDR1 SGHTS, CDR2 YDEGEE. With V trimmed by 0 bases and J by 6 bases, 13 bases remained unmatched. This CDR3 region has 18 residues. DNA for the CDR3: TGTGCCAGCAGCTTGGTATTCCCGACTAGCGGGTCAGGGGATACGCAGTATTTT. It is translated as CASSLVFPTSGSGDTQYF.

The chain recombines TRBV18 with TRBJ2-1; the match to TRBD2 covers 9 bases. The germline V gene encodes CDR1 KGHSH and CDR2 LQKENI. J was trimmed by 4 bases and V by 4 bases; bases with no gene match: 2. This CDR3 comprises 14 residues. CDR3 sequence (DNA): TGTGCCAGCTCACTCCTAGCGGGGTACAATGAGCAGTTCTTC. Its protein product is CASSLLAGYNEQFF.

V usage is TRBV6-1 and J usage is TRBJ1-2, with D perhaps matching TRBD1 (6 bases). This CDR3 has 17 amino acids. Trimming stripped 4 bases from V and 2 bases from J, with 20 bases between. Germline V gene sequence: CDR1 MNHNS, CDR2 SASEGT. CDR3 DNA: TGTGCCAGCAGTGCGACGTTGAACAGGGTCGACAACTATGGCTACACCTTC. Translation: CASSATLNRVDNYGYTF.

This chain uses TRBV5-1 with TRBJ1-3; a weak D match, TRBD1 (6 bases). The ends were cut back, 5 bases at V and 0 bases at J, with 12 bases in the middle. The CDR3 is 15 amino acids. The germline gives CDR1 SGHRS, CDR2 YFSETQ. The CDR3 sequence is CASSYTGNSGNTIYF. The CDR3, as DNA: TGCGCCAGCAGTTATACAGGGAACTCTGGAAACACCATATATTTT. Based on the CDR3 plus reference TRBV5-1 and TRBJ1-3, the full variable domain is KAGVTQTPRYLIKTRGQQVTLSCSPISGHRSVSWYQQTPGQGLQFLFEYFSETQRNKGNFPGRFSGRQFSNSRSEMNVSTLELGDSALYLCASSYTGNSGNTIYFGEGSWLTVV.

Notes on this clone: The sample has other DNA sequences that encode this CDR3 too. The genes are TRBV7-9 and TRBJ1-1, with D possibly being TRBD1 (5 bases). V lost 1 base and J 1 base, leaving 10 bases between the germline ends. Germline V gene sequence: CDR1 SEHNR, CDR2 FQNEAQ (reference sequence). This CDR3 is 15 amino acids long. CDR3 sequence: CASSLEGTGNTEAFF. The CDR3 DNA reads TGTGCCAGCAGCTTAGAAGGTACAGGGAACACTGAAGCTTTCTTT. Using reference TRBV7-9 and TRBJ1-1 for the parts outside the CDR3, the full variable domain is DTGVSQNPRHKITKRGQNVTFRCDPISEHNRLYWYRQTLGQGPEFLTYFQNEAQLEKSRLLSDRFSAERPKGSFSTLEIQRTEQGDSAMYLCASSLEGTGNTEAFFGQGTRLTVV.

CDR3 DNA sequence: TGTGCCAGTAGTATGAGAGTCCGGCTGACTTCTTACCAAGAGACCCAGTACTTC. Its protein is CASSMRVRLTSYQETQYF. V gene TRBV19 combines with J gene TRBJ2-5; D unresolved. Germline lookup yields CDR1 LNHDA and CDR2 SQIVND (reference sequence). This CDR3 has 18 residues. Trimming left V 3 bases short and J 0 bases short, with 20 bases between.

This clone was observed once. The chain employs TRBV7-8 and TRBJ2-2, with 9 nucleotides matching TRBD1. This CDR3 comprises 14 residues. Looked up from germline, CDR1 is SGHVS and CDR2 is FQNEAQ. J was trimmed by 7 bases and V by 5 bases; bases with no gene match: 5. The chain's CDR3 is CASSARDRVGELFF. CDR3 coding DNA: TGTGCCAGCAGCGCCCGGGACAGGGTCGGGGAGCTGTTTTTT.

In this sample, this clone turned up once. The chain links TRBV4-3 to TRBJ2-5, with 7 bases lining up with TRBD1. CDR3 length: 12 residues. Germline CDR1 reads LGHNA; CDR2 reads YSLEER. The V segment lost 5 bases and the J segment 3 bases; nucleotides outside the gene matches: 0. The CDR3 is CASSGQEETQYF. For the CDR3, the DNA is TGCGCCAGCAGCGGACAGGAAGAGACCCAGTACTTC.

The rearrangement joins TRBV5-1 to TRBJ2-3; D possibly corresponds to TRBD2 (5 bases). The CDR3 runs to 17 residues. The germline gives CDR1 SGHRS, CDR2 YFSETQ. The V end was cut by 4 bases, the J end by 0 bases, with 18 bases between. CDR3 nucleotide sequence: TGCGCCAGCAGCCACGGGGAGTTAAACCCTAGCACAGATACGCAGTATTTT. It translates to CASSHGELNPSTDTQYF. The full variable domain, rest sourced from reference TRBV5-1 and TRBJ2-3, is KAGVTQTPRYLIKTRGQQVTLSCSPISGHRSVSWYQQTPGQGLQFLFEYFSETQRNKGNFPGRFSGRQFSNSRSEMNVSTLELGDSALYLCASSHGELNPSTDTQYFGPGTRLTVL.

For this clone: Other DNA sequences within the sample encode an identical CDR3. V gene TRBV5-6 combines with J gene TRBJ2-3; D is uncertain. Germline-derived CDR1 and CDR2 are SGHDT and YYEEEE. The CDR3 is 12 residues long. V lost 1 base and J 2 bases, leaving 2 bases between the germline ends. CDR3 in DNA: TGTGCCAGCAGCTTGAACACAGATACGCAGTATTTT. Protein sequence: CASSLNTDTQYF.

V usage is TRBV28 and J usage is TRBJ1-6; D is uncertain. The V end lost 2 bases, the J end lost 13 bases, and 18 bases lay between the germline ends. The CDR3 contains 15 residues. CDR1 and CDR2 from the germline V gene are MDHEN and SYDVKM. This chain's CDR3 is CASSLQESPMYPLHF. CDR3 in DNA: TGTGCCAGCAGTTTACAAGAGTCCCCGATGTATCCCCTCCACTTT.

The CDR3 nucleotides read TGTGCCTGGAGTTTGGGCAGCTCCTACGAGCAGTACTTC. Its translation is CAWSLGSSYEQYF. The gene calls are TRBV30 and TRBJ2-7, with D hard to call. Germline CDR1 GTSNPN, CDR2 SVGIG (reference sequence). The CDR3 is made up of 13 amino acids. V gave up 2 bases and J gave up 0 bases, with 8 bases separating them.

The gene calls are TRBV30 and TRBJ2-2; D is unresolved. The ends were cut back, 0 bases at V and 3 bases at J, with 11 bases in the middle. The CDR3 sequence is 15 residues long. Germline V gene sequence: CDR1 GTSNPN, CDR2 SVGIG (reference sequence). The CDR3 loop reads CAWSVVDMDTGELFF. CDR3 bases: TGTGCCTGGAGTGTAGTGGATATGGACACCGGGGAGCTGTTTTTT.

This chain connects TRBV19 to TRBJ2-1; 11 bases agree with TRBD2. In germline, CDR1 is LNHDA, CDR2 SQIVND (reference sequence). The CDR3 contains 17 residues. J gave up 8 bases and V 7 bases, and 16 bases lay outside the gene matches. The DNA for the CDR3 is TGTGCCAGTAAATCACTAGCGGGAGACGCGGTTGGCGATGAGCAGTTCTTC. Residues: CASKSLAGDAVGDEQFF.